A selection of T cell receptor beta chains follows, all from one sample in a study of blood T cell repertoires in COVID-19. Sequencing was performed with immunoSEQ multiplex PCR; in TCRdb, only in-frame clones are kept and a portion is missing. Among 30,000 to 45,000 clones, more than 80% were seen once, and the ten largest hold 35% to 50%. The specimen was peripheral blood. The receptors here all came from a human donor in a cohort sampled during active or convalescent COVID-19. The donor label of this sample is uncertain. Both conserved end residues are trimmed from each CDR3.

cdr3_aa: ASSIDRGPGNTIY
v_call: TRBV19
j_call: TRBJ1-3

cdr3_aa: ASSLLPADTQY
v_call: TRBV6-2/TRBV6-3
j_call: TRBJ2-3

cdr3_aa: ASSVAADTDTQY
v_call: TRBV25-1
j_call: TRBJ2-3

cdr3_aa: ASSLLDRGPQPQH
v_call: TRBV2
j_call: TRBJ1-5

cdr3_aa: ASTPQGFSSYNEQF
v_call: TRBV27
j_call: TRBJ2-1

cdr3_aa: ASSPGQGLNTEAF
v_call: TRBV3-1/TRBV3-2
j_call: TRBJ1-1

cdr3_aa: ASSYFSSAGELF
v_call: TRBV6-2/TRBV6-3
j_call: TRBJ2-2

cdr3_aa: ASSLASGRAGEQF
v_call: TRBV7-7
j_call: TRBJ2-1

cdr3_aa: ASSLSGGAGLKNIQY
v_call: TRBV7-9
j_call: TRBJ2-4

cdr3_aa: ASSFSIGGGASGYT
v_call: TRBV7-2
j_call: TRBJ1-2

cdr3_aa: ASRGGYEQY
v_call: TRBV12-3/TRBV12-4
j_call: TRBJ2-7

cdr3_aa: ASSLFGNTEAF
v_call: TRBV12-3/TRBV12-4
j_call: TRBJ1-1

cdr3_aa: ATAGLNTEAF
v_call: TRBV24-1
j_call: TRBJ1-1

cdr3_aa: ASRGQGVGEQY
v_call: TRBV5-1
j_call: TRBJ2-7

cdr3_aa: ASSSRAGNYGYT
v_call: TRBV27
j_call: TRBJ1-2

cdr3_aa: ASSLGAGNTEAF
v_call: TRBV18
j_call: TRBJ1-1